This T cell receptor (beta chain) was captured by sequencing in a study of T cell clusters in autoimmune cytopenias. Germline loops: CDR1 GTSNPN, CDR2 SVGIG (reference sequence). This CDR3 has 13 amino acids. TRB amplification used approximately 250 ng of peripheral blood genomic DNA. TRB rearrangements were amplified by touch-down multiplex PCR with mixed TRB-A/B primers. For each CDR3 protein, TCRdb gives one entry from its re-call of the multiplex PCR reads, without DNA. The sample yields around 10,000 distinct CDR3 sequences, of which the top ten take up around 4%. The chain joins TRBV30 to TRBJ1-3; TCRdb indicates TRBD1, and absent DNA this call remains unverified. Sequenced: peripheral blood. This receptor was taken from a human donor with an autoimmune cytopenia or autoimmune hepatitis (not recorded which). The CDR3 sequence: CAWSTGAGNTIYF.